This T cell receptor beta chain was observed in a study of OX40 agonist ivuxolimab in advanced cancers. Study-level background: With a range of roughly 23 to 85, age averaged roughly 60 years, and 75% to 90% were male.

On this clone itself: What it recognizes is unknown.

The V and J ends lost 2 bases and 4 bases, in that order; junction bases with no gene match: 7. This CDR3 contains 15 residues. Germline CDR1 and CDR2: GTSNPN and SVGIG (reference sequence). Study-wide results and limits: Blood T cells, both CD4+ and CD8+, expanded clonally by week 6 at 0.1 to 3.0 mg/kg.

Here immunoSEQ multiplex PCR was the method, and the copy in TCRdb shows in-frame clones only, minus some. The sample lists about 79,000 clones; 88% were seen once. The receptor was isolated from an adult with an advanced solid tumor such as melanoma, head and neck, liver or kidney cancer. The chain joins TRBV30 to TRBJ2-4, with 8 bases that match TRBD2. The sample consisted of CD4+ or CD8+ T cells sorted from blood, taken in a trial of the OX40 agonist ivuxolimab. Here the CDR3 DNA reads TGTGCCTGGAGTAGCCGGCTAGCGGGTAAAAACATTCAGTACTTC. Translated: CAWSSRLAGKNIQYF.